This T cell receptor (beta chain) stems from a study of cytomegalovirus exposure and HLA in healthy donors. General observations from the study: The authors judged a highly shared variant cluster likely a sequencing artifact.

There were likely unrecorded immune exposures, though donors were nominally healthy when sampled. Turning to this clone: Its antigen is still unknown.

This CDR3 is 13 amino acids long. CDR1 MNHEY and CDR2 SMNVEV come from the germline V gene (reference sequence). The germline V and J ends were trimmed by 4 bases and 6 bases, with 12 bases remaining between them. The PCR ran on 60 Vbeta and 13 Jbeta primers. The method was immunoSEQ multiplex PCR; TCRdb's version includes in-frame clones alone and lacks a portion of them. The sample carries over 20,000 clones, 70% recorded once. This sequence joins TRBV27 and TRBJ1-1; possible D gene TRBD1, 6 bases. The sequenced sample was PBMCs. This TCR was sampled from a woman between 45 and 60 years old in good health and CMV-seronegative. CDR3 sequence: CASSWRQDSEAFF. DNA for the CDR3: TGTGCCAGCAGTTGGAGACAGGACTCTGAAGCTTTCTTT.